One and the same sample provided the 2 T cell receptor beta chains below, sequenced in a study of T cells in localized non-small cell lung cancer. Generated by immunoSEQ multiplex PCR, the TCRdb table keeps only in-frame clones and is missing some. This table has about 40,000 clones, about 91% appearing once. The specimen comprised PBMCs, sampled before any cancer treatment. These receptors all come from a woman aged 35-70 years with stage II lung adenocarcinoma.

The chain links TRBV9 to TRBJ1-2; D possibly corresponds to TRBD1 (6 bases). This CDR3 spans 15 amino acids. CDR1 and CDR2 from the germline V gene are SGDLS and YYNGEE. V lost 0 bases, J lost 6 bases, and 15 bases lay in between. In DNA, the CDR3 is TGTGCCAGCAGCGTAGATTCCGGACAGTGGAATGGCTACACCTTC. This translates into CASSVDSGQWNGYTF.

The V and J genes are TRBV4-1 and TRBJ1-4, with a tentative D call TRBD1 (5 bases). V lost 1 base, J lost 4 bases, and 10 bases lay in between. The CDR3 has 15 residues. Per the germline V gene, CDR1 is MGHRA and CDR2 is YSYEKL. The CDR3 DNA reads TGCGCCAGCAGCCAAGCCGGGACGGGTAATGAAAAACTGTTTTTT. Protein sequence: CASSQAGTGNEKLFF.